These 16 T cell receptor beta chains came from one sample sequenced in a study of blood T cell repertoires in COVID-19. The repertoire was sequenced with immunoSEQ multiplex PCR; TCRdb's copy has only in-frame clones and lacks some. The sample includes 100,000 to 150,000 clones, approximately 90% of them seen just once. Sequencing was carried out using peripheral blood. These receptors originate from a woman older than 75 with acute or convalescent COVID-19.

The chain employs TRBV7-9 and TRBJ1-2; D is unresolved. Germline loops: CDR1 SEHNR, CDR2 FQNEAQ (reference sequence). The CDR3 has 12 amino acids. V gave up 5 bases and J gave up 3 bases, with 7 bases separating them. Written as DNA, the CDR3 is TGTGCCAGCAGCGCCTCAGACTATGGCTACACCTTC. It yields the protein CASSASDYGYTF.

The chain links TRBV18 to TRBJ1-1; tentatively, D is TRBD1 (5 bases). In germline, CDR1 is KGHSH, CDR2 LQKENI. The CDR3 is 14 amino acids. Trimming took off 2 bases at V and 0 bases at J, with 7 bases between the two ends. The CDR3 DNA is TGTGCCAGCTCACCAGCGACAGTGAACACTGAAGCTTTCTTT. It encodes CASSPATVNTEAFF.

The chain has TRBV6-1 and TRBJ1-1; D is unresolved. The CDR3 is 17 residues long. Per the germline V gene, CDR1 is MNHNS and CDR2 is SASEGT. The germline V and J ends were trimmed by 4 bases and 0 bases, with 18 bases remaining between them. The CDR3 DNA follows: TGTGCCAGCAGTGTTCCGCTCTATACCGATATGAACACTGAAGCTTTCTTT. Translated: CASSVPLYTDMNTEAFF.

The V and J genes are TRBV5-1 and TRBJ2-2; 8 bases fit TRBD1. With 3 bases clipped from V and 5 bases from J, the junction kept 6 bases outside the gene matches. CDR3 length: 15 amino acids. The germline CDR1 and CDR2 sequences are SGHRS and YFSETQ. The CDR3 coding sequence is TGCGCCAGCAGCTCCGACAGGGGATGGACCGGGGAGCTGTTTTTT. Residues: CASSSDRGWTGELFF.

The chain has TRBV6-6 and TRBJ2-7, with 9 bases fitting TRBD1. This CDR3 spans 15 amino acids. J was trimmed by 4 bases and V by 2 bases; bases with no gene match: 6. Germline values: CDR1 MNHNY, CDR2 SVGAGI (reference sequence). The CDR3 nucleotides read TGTGCCAGCAGTTACCAAGGGACAGGGATATACGAGCAGTACTTC. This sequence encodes CASSYQGTGIYEQYF.

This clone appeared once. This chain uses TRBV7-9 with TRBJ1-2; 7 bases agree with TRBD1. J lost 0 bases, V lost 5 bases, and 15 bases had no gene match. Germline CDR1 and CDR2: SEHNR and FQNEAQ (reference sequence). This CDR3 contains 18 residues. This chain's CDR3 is CASSGLRDSLFTNYGYTF. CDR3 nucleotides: TGTGCCAGCAGCGGACTCCGGGACAGCTTATTTACTAACTATGGCTACACCTTC.

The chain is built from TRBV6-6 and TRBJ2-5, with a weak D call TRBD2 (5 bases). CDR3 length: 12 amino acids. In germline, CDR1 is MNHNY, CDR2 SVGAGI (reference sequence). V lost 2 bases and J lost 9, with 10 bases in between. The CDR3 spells CASSYPSGAQYF. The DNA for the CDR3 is TGTGCCAGCAGTTACCCCTCCGGGGCCCAGTACTTC.

This CDR3 reads CASSDPGQGNTEAFF. As DNA, the CDR3 is TGTGCCAGCAGTGACCCCGGACAGGGGAACACTGAAGCTTTCTTT. The chain uses TRBV2 and TRBJ1-1, with 8 positions matching TRBD1. The V gene's germline CDR1 is SNHLY and CDR2 FYNNEI. The V gene end was trimmed by 3 bases and the J gene end by 1 base; junction bases not matched to a gene: 4. The CDR3 sequence is 15 residues long.

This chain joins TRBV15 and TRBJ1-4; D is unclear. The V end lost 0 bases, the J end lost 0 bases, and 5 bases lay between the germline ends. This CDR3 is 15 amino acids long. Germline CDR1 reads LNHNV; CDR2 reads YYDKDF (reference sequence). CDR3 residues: CATSRDGTTNEKLFF. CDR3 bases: TGTGCCACCAGCAGAGACGGGACAACTAATGAAAAACTGTTTTTT.

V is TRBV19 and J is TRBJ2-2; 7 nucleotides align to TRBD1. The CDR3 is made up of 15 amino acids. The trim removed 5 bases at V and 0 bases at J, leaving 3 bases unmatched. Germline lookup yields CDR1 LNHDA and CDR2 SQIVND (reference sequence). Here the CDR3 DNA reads TGTGCCAGTAGTTTGGGACAGTCGAACACCGGGGAGCTGTTTTTT. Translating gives CASSLGQSNTGELFF. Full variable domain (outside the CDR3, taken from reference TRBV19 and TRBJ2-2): DGGITQSPKYLFRKEGQNVTLSCEQNLNHDAMYWYRQDPGQGLRLIYYSQIVNDFQKGDIAEGYSVSREKKESFPLTVTSAQKNPTAFYLCASSLGQSNTGELFFGEGSRLTVL.

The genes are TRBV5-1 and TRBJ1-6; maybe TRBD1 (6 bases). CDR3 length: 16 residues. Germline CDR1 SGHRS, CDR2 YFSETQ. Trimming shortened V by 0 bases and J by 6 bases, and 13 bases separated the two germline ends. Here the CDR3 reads CASSLGQGRGNSPLHF. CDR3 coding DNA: TGCGCCAGCAGCTTGGGGCAGGGGAGGGGTAATTCACCCCTCCACTTT.

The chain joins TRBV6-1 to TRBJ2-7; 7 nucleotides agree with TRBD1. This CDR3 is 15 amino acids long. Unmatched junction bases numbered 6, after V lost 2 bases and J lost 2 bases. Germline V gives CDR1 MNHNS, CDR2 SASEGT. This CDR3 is CASSERPGGTYEQYF. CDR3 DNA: TGTGCCAGCAGTGAACGGCCAGGGGGAACCTACGAGCAGTACTTC.

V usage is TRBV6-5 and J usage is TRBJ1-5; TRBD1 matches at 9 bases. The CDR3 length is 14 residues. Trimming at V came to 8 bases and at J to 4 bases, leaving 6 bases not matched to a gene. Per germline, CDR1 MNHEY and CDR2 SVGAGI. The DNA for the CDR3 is TGTGCCAGCCAACCCGGGACAGGGAATCAGCCCCAGCATTTT. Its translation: CASQPGTGNQPQHF.

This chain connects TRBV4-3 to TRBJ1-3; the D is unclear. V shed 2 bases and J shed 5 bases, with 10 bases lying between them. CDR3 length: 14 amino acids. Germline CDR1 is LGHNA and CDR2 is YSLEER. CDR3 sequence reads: CASSQLGPRNTIYF. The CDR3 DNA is TGCGCCAGCAGCCAACTGGGCCCGAGAAACACCATATATTTT.

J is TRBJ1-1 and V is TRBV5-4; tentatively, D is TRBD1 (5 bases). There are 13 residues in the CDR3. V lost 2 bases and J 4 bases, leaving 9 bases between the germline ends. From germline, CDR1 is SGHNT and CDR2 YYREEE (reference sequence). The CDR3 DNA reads TGTGCCAGCAGCTTAAGGGGTAGCACTGAAGCTTTCTTT. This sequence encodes CASSLRGSTEAFF.

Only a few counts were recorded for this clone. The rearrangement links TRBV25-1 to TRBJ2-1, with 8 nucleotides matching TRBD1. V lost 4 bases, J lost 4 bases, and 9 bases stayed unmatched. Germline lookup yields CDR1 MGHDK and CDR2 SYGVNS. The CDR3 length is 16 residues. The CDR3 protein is CASSATGTGAYNEQFF. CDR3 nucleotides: TGTGCCAGCAGTGCAACCGGGACAGGAGCTTACAATGAGCAGTTCTTC.